The rows below give T cell receptor beta chains drawn from one sample of a study of human T cells and chemical hapten exposure. In TCRdb, the RACE reads were re-called with MiXCR into one record per CDR3 protein. The table lists more than 45,000 distinct CDR3 sequences, about an eighth of them singletons. This specimen was whole blood, taken in connection with sensitization to the hapten diphenylcyclopropenone (DPC). The receptors were gathered from a man younger than 40 with alopecia areata. Some clones in this sample may be carry-over from other donors' samples. CDR3s include the opening cysteine and the closing phenylalanine or tryptophan. D genes are given only for firm matches. The size field is filled for only some rows; it gives once, few, many or a size class.

d_gene,abundance,v_gene,j_gene,CDR3nt,CDR3aa
NA,few,TRBV20-1,TRBJ1-6,TGCAGTGCTAGAGATAGGGCGGGGACTAGTTTCTATAATTCACCCCTCCACTTT,CSARDRAGTSFYNSPLHF
NA,few,TRBV6-2/TRBV6-3,TRBJ2-3,TGTGCCAGCAGTAAGGGGGGGGTGAGCACAGATACGCAGTATTTT,CASSKGGVSTDTQYF
NA,few,TRBV7-8,TRBJ1-5,TGTGCCAGCAGCTTCGGTCGGCAGGGGCCTGGCAATCAGCCCCAGCATTTT,CASSFGRQGPGNQPQHF
NA,many,TRBV6-2/TRBV6-3,TRBJ1-1,TGTGCCAGCAGTTTCTTGGGGTCCAACACTGAAGCTTTCTTT,CASSFLGSNTEAFF
TRBD1,few,TRBV12-3/TRBV12-4,TRBJ1-4,TGTGCCAGCAGTTTCCCGGGACAGAATAATGAAAAACTGTTTTTT,CASSFPGQNNEKLFF
NA,NA,TRBV29-1,TRBJ2-1,TGCAGCGTTGCCGGGGGCGCGGGGGAGCAGTTCTTC,CSVAGGAGEQFF
NA,few,TRBV7-9,TRBJ2-7,TGTGCCAGCAGCTTGGACGGGACTTTTTACGAGCAGTACTTC,CASSLDGTFYEQYF
TRBD1,many,TRBV7-2,TRBJ2-1,TGTGCCAGCAGCTGGGGACAGGGGGCCTACAATGAGCAGTTCTTC,CASSWGQGAYNEQFF
NA,few,TRBV3-1,TRBJ1-1,TGTGCCAGCAGCCAACGGGGGGCCAACACTGAAGCTTTCTTT,CASSQRGANTEAFF
NA,NA,TRBV6-6,TRBJ2-2,TGTGCCAGCAGGGATCGAGAAAGGGACGAGGTCTACGGGGAGCTGTTTTTT,CASRDRERDEVYGELFF
NA,NA,TRBV28,TRBJ1-1,TGTGCCAGCAGTCCACCAGGGGACACTGAAGCTTTCTTT,CASSPPGDTEAFF
TRBD1,few,TRBV6-5,TRBJ1-1,TGTGCCAGCAGTTTCTCGGGACAGGTGAAGACTGAAGCTTTCTTT,CASSFSGQVKTEAFF
TRBD1,NA,TRBV10-3,TRBJ1-2,TGTGCCATCAGTGGTCTTACAGGGGGTGATGGCTACACCTTC,CAISGLTGGDGYTF